This passage covers 11 T cell receptor beta chains from one sample sequenced in a study of neurological immune-mediated disorders. TCRdb passed the 5' RACE reads through MiXCR, listing each CDR3 protein once. The table lists around 20,000 distinct CDR3 sequences, around 13% of them singletons. The sequencing sample was made of CD4+ T cells from blood. The source of these receptors is a woman in her fifties or sixties with HTLV-1-associated myelopathy (HAM/TSP).

This clonotype was seen ten or more times. This sequence joins TRBV18 and TRBJ2-1; 9 bases are a match to TRBD1. With 3 bases clipped from V and 2 bases from J, the junction kept 5 bases outside the gene matches. Germline V lookup: CDR1 KGHSH, CDR2 LQKENI. The CDR3 is 16 amino acids. The CDR3 loop reads CASSPQTGGPYNEQFF. Written as DNA, the CDR3 is TGTGCCAGCTCACCTCAGACAGGGGGGCCCTACAATGAGCAGTTCTTC.

This clonotype was recorded many times. CDR3 in amino acids: CSAPPGGAGSKNIQYF. The CDR3 coding sequence is TGCAGTGCCCCCCCGGGGGGCGCGGGGTCCAAAAACATTCAGTACTTC. The chain links TRBV20-1 to TRBJ2-4; D may be TRBD2 (7 bases). Germline assignment: CDR1 DFQATT and CDR2 SNEGSKA (reference sequence). V dropped 6 bases and J dropped 2 bases, with 20 bases sitting between them. The CDR3 covers 16 residues.

This clonotype is large within its sample. The CDR3 spells CSARGQAGTEAFF. The DNA of the CDR3 is TGCAGTGCTAGAGGACAGGCGGGAACTGAAGCTTTCTTT. The rearrangement joins TRBV20-1 to TRBJ1-1; a weak D match, TRBD1 (6 bases). The V end lost 1 base, the J end lost 5 bases, and 11 bases lay between the germline ends. The germline CDR1 and CDR2 sequences are DFQATT and SNEGSKA (reference sequence). The CDR3 spans 13 residues.

This clonotype came up many times. The chain employs TRBV7-7 and TRBJ2-2; 10 nucleotides agree with TRBD2. The CDR3 covers 15 residues. Germline V gene data show CDR1 as SSHAT and CDR2 as FNYEAQ (reference sequence). V lost 5 bases to trimming and J lost 2 bases; unmatched junction nucleotides: 2. This CDR3 reads CASSRTSGNTGELFF. The CDR3 nucleotides are TGTGCCAGCAGCCGGACTAGCGGCAACACCGGGGAGCTGTTTTTT. The full variable domain, rest sourced from reference TRBV7-7 and TRBJ2-2, is GAGVSQSPRYKVTKRGQDVTLRCDPISSHATLYWYQQALGQGPEFLTYFNYEAQPDKSGLPSDRFSAERPEGSISTLTIQRTEQRDSAMYRCASSRTSGNTGELFFGEGSRLTVL.

This clonotype has at least ten counts. The chain couples TRBV6-1 to TRBJ2-6; D not resolved. V was pared by 7 bases and J by 1 base, with 14 bases between. In germline, CDR1 is MNHNS, CDR2 SASEGT. This CDR3 spans 16 amino acids. The CDR3 protein is CASNPEKWSGANVLTF. The CDR3 nucleotides are TGTGCCAGCAACCCCGAAAAGTGGTCTGGGGCCAACGTCCTGACTTTC.

This clonotype was observed many times. The chain combines TRBV6-1 with TRBJ2-7, with D possibly called TRBD1 or TRBD2 (5 bases each). This CDR3 region has 15 residues. The germline gives CDR1 MNHNS, CDR2 SASEGT. Trimming removed 3 bases at V and 5 bases at J, with 17 bases between. Here the CDR3 reads CASSDIHGAEDEQYF. The CDR3 DNA sequence: TGTGCCAGCAGTGACATACACGGGGCTGAGGACGAGCAGTACTTC.

The J gene is TRBJ1-2, the V gene TRBV19; D possibly corresponds to TRBD1 (6 bases). The V gene lost 3 bases and the J gene lost 5 bases, with 13 bases spanning the gap. The CDR3 is 14 amino acids. The germline CDR1 and CDR2 sequences are LNHDA and SQIVND (reference sequence). The CDR3 sequence is CASSIDRKRYGYTF. CDR3 bases: TGTGCCAGTAGTATCGACAGGAAGCGGTATGGCTACACCTTC.

This clonotype was detected ten times or more. The chain combines TRBV10-3 with TRBJ1-1; D perhaps matches TRBD1 (5 bases). Germline CDR1 reads ENHRY; CDR2 reads SYGVKD. This CDR3 comprises 13 residues. V lost 7 bases and J 1 base, leaving 10 bases between the germline ends. CDR3: CAIMGGPNTEAFF. The CDR3 bases are TGTGCCATCATGGGGGGACCGAACACTGAAGCTTTCTTT.

This clonotype was seen many times. The chain joins TRBV6-1 to TRBJ1-2; no firm D call. The ends were cut back, 1 base at V and 8 bases at J, with 11 bases in the middle. CDR3 length equals 13 residues. Looked up from germline, CDR1 is MNHNS and CDR2 is SASEGT. The CDR3 bases are TGTGCCAGCAGTGAAGGACTCGTTGTAGGCTACACCTTC. Protein product: CASSEGLVVGYTF.

The table lists this clonotype with many counts. The chain couples TRBV27 to TRBJ1-5; D gene uncertain. The CDR3 extends over 13 amino acids. Germline V CDR1 and CDR2: MNHEY, SMNVEV (reference sequence). V was shortened by 0 bases and J by 7 bases, with 7 bases between the two germline ends. The CDR3 coding sequence is TGTGCCAGCAGTTTATCCCCTCTCCAGCCCCAGCATTTT. This codes for CASSLSPLQPQHF.

This clonotype has a count of ten or more. This chain uses TRBV4-2 with TRBJ2-7, with 8 bases identical to TRBD2. With V trimmed by 4 bases and J by 0 bases, 5 bases remained unmatched. CDR1 and CDR2 from the germline V gene are LGHNA and YNFKEQ. The CDR3 totals 15 residues. The CDR3 here is CASSPTSGASYEQYF. The CDR3 DNA reads as TGTGCCAGCAGCCCTACTAGCGGCGCCTCCTACGAGCAGTACTTC.